The clone carrying this TCR beta chain was observed once. Per the original methods: Amplification of reference gene primers provided the estimated nucleated cell counts. Here immunoSEQ multiplex PCR was the method, and the copy in TCRdb shows in-frame clones only, minus some. V and J calls and clone size are as listed in that table; D and trimming were resolved from the DNA. The sample lists around 25,000 clones, approximately 88% seen once, with 8.8% in the top ten. These data originate in a study of blood T cell repertoires in COVID-19. Whole-study context: Sites in the United States, Italy and Spain provided acute and convalescent COVID-19 samples. PBMCs, B-cell-depleted T cells, or T cells were the source of the cDNA or gDNA that made up the material.

Germline values: CDR1 KGHDR, CDR2 SFDVKD. With 6 bases removed from V and 4 bases from J, the gap between germline ends came to 11 bases. The CDR3 loop spans 13 amino acids. Sequencing was performed on peripheral blood. This chain links TRBV24-1 with TRBJ1-2; perhaps TRBD1 as D (5 bases). The receptor was isolated from a human donor with active COVID-19. The donor label of this sample is uncertain. CDR3 nucleotide sequence: TGTGCCACCAGTCTCAGCGGGGGCTATGGCTACACCTTC. It codes for CATSLSGGYGYTF.